The entry below gives a single T cell receptor (beta chain) sequence along with its context. Its cognate antigen is unknown. The sample belongs to a study of T-cell reconstitution after alpha-beta-depleted transplantation in children. Whole-study results and caveats: The origin of alpha-beta T cells about two months after transplant was reportedly several hundred expanded graft clones. At the one-year point after transplant, T-cell counts and TCRbeta diversity were found to come mostly from T cells that had been newly produced.

Unique molecular identifiers were used in preparing the TCRbeta library. TCRdb analysed the PCR reads with MiXCR anew, one entry per CDR3 protein. The repertoire includes around 670,000 distinct CDR3 sequences, under 15% of them detected once, and 0.79% sits in the top ten. The TCR was taken from a girl aged 2 to 10 with congenital amegakaryocytic thrombocytopenia, due to receive a stem cell transplant. The sequencing here drew on PBMCs, taken before TCRalphabeta/CD19-depleted stem cell transplant.

In DNA, the CDR3 is TGTGCCAGCAGTTTCCCGCCCATAGGGGGAGGGAACACAGATACGCAGTATTTT. Translated: CASSFPPIGGGNTDTQYF. The chain joins TRBV12-3 or TRBV12-4 to TRBJ2-3; TRBD2 is a possible D gene (7 bases). V was shortened by 3 bases and J by 2 bases, with 21 bases between the two germline ends. The CDR3 contains 18 residues.